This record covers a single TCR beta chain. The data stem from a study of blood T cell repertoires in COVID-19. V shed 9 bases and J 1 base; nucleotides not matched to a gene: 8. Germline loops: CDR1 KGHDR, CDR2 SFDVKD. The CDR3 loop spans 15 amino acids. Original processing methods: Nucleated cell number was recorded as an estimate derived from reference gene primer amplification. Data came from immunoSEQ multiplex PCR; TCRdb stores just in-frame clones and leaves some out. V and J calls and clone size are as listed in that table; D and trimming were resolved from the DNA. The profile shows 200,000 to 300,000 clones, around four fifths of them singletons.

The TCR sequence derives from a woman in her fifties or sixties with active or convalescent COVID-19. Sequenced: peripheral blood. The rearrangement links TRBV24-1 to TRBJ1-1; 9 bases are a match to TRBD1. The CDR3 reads CATEGQGGGNTEAFF. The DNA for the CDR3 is TGTGCCACCGAGGGACAGGGCGGGGGGAACACTGAAGCTTTCTTT.